The source of this T cell receptor (beta chain) is a study of blood T cell repertoires in COVID-19. The overall study: The samples span acute and convalescent COVID-19 from the United States, Italy and Spain.

Germline V gene data show CDR1 as LNHDA and CDR2 as SQIVND (reference sequence). This CDR3 has 13 residues. Trimming pared 11 bases from V and 2 bases from J, leaving 16 bases between. Repertoires were generated with immunoSEQ multiplex PCR, while TCRdb's copy carries only in-frame clones and drops some. The sample yields tens of thousands of clones, about 92% seen once. The clonotype was recovered from a man aged 55 to 70 with acute or convalescent COVID-19. Sequencing was performed on peripheral blood. The J gene is TRBJ2-7, the V gene TRBV19, with D possibly TRBD1 on 6 matching bases. CDR3 DNA sequence: TGTGCCTCCAAGGGGGACCATCCCTACGAGCAGTACTTC. Translation: CASKGDHPYEQYF.